This section outlines one T cell receptor (beta chain) sequence together with its context. V was pared by 1 base and J by 2 bases, with 2 bases of the junction left unmatched. Germline V CDR1 and CDR2: KGHSY, FQNENV. The CDR3 runs 16 residues. Through a sample-barcoded 5' primer and a J-beta primer mix, a second PCR was run for about 6 to 11 cycles. TCRdb passed the 5' RACE reads through MiXCR, listing each CDR3 protein once. Among under 800,000 distinct CDR3 sequences, around 21% were seen once, and the ten largest hold 3.5% to 4%. This sample was taken from a study of blood T cells in healthy people across ages.

The source is a man between 65 and 85 years old in good health. Sequences were obtained from blood. The V gene is TRBV16, the J gene TRBJ2-6, with 7 positions matching TRBD1. In nucleotides, the CDR3 is TGTGCCAGCAGCCAATTCGACAGGGCTGGGGCCAACGTCCTGACTTTC. This encodes CASSQFDRAGANVLTF.